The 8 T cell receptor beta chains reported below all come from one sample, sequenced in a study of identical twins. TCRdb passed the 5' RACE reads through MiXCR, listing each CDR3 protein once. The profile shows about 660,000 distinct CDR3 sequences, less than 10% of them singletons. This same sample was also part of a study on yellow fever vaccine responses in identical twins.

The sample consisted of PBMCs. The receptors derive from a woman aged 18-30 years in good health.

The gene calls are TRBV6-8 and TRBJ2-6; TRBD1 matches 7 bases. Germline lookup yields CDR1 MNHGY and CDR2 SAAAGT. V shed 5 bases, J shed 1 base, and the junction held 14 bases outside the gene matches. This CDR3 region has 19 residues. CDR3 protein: CASSKTGVAYPSGANVLTF. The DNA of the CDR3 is TGTGCCAGCAGTAAAACAGGGGTGGCCTATCCATCTGGGGCCAACGTCCTGACTTTC.

The CDR3 protein is CASSLAKGLAGIYNEQFF. CDR3 in DNA: TGTGCCAGCAGCTTGGCAAAGGGACTAGCGGGTATCTACAATGAGCAGTTCTTC. The gene calls are TRBV11-1 and TRBJ2-1; 12 nucleotides line up with TRBD2. The CDR3 is 18 residues long. V lost 3 bases to trimming and J lost 3 bases; unmatched junction nucleotides: 9. CDR1 is SGHAT and CDR2 is FQDESV in the germline V gene (reference sequence).

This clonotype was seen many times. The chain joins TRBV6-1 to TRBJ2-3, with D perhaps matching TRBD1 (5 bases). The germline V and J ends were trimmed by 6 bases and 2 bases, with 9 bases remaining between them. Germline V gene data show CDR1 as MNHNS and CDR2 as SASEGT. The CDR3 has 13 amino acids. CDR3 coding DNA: TGTGCCAGCAGAACAGGATTCACAGATACGCAGTATTTT. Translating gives CASRTGFTDTQYF.

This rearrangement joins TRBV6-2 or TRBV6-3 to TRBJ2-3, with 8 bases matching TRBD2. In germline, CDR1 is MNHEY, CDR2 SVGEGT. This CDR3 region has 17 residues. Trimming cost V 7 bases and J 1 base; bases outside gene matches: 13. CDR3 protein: CASTITGWREGTDTQYF. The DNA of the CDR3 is TGTGCCAGCACCATTACCGGATGGCGGGAGGGCACAGATACGCAGTATTTT.

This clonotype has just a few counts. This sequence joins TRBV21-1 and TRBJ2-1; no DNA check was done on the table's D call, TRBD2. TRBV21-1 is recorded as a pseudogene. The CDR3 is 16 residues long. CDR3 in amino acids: CASSEMTSGSYNEQFF. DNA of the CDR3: TGTGCCAGCAGCGAAATGACTAGCGGGAGCTACAATGAGCAGTTCTTC.

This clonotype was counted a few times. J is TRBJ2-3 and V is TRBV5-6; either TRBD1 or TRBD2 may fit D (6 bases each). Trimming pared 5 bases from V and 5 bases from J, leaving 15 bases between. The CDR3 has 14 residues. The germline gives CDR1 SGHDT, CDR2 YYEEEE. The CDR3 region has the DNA TGTGCCAGCAGTGGAGGGGGAGGAGGAGATACGCAGTATTTT. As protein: CASSGGGGGDTQYF. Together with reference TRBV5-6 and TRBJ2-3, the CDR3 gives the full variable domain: DAGVTQSPTHLIKTRGQQVTLRCSPKSGHDTVSWYQQALGQGPQFIFQYYEEEERQRGNFPDRFSGHQFPNYSSELNVNALLLGDSALYLCASSGGGGGDTQYFGPGTRLTVL.

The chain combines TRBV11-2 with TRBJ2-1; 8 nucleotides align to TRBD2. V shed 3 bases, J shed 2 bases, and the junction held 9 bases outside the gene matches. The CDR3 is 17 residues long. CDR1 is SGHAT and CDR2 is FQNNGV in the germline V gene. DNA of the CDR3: TGTGCCAGCAGCTTTTACACGGGGGGGCCTCCCTACAATGAGCAGTTCTTC. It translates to CASSFYTGGPPYNEQFF.

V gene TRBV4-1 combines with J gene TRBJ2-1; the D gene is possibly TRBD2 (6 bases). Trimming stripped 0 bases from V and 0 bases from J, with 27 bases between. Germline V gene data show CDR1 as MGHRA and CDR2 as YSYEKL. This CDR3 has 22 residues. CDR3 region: CASSQDRSIGGITAFSYNEQFF. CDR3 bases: TGCGCCAGCAGCCAAGATCGGAGCATTGGAGGGATTACAGCGTTCTCCTACAATGAGCAGTTCTTC.